Following are 21 T cell receptor beta chains from one sample sequenced in a study of blood T cell repertoires in COVID-19. Method: immunoSEQ multiplex PCR; TCRdb's copy keeps in-frame clones and lacks some. The sample contains 250,000 to 300,000 clones, 70% to 90% of which appear only once. The sequencing sample was made of PBMCs or T cells enriched from blood (not recorded which). The source of these receptors is a woman in her sixties in a cohort exposed to, infected with or recovered from COVID-19 (not recorded which).

The V gene is TRBV28, the J gene TRBJ2-7; D is uncertain. The CDR3 has 12 residues. V shed 2 bases and J shed 3 bases, with 5 bases lying between them. Germline V gene sequence: CDR1 MDHEN, CDR2 SYDVKM. The chain's CDR3 is CASSLLFYEQYF. The CDR3, as DNA: TGTGCCAGCAGTTTACTATTCTACGAGCAGTACTTC.

This chain uses TRBV11-2 with TRBJ1-5; the D gene is possibly TRBD1 (5 bases). Trimming stripped 2 bases from V and 12 bases from J, with 11 bases between. The CDR3 runs to 12 residues. Germline V gene data show CDR1 as SGHAT and CDR2 as FQNNGV. The CDR3 is CASSLSGHVQHF. CDR3 nucleotides: TGTGCCAGCAGCTTATCCGGACACGTCCAGCATTTT.

The rearrangement joins TRBV27 to TRBJ1-2; 10 bases align to TRBD1. This CDR3 is 14 amino acids long. Germline values: CDR1 MNHEY, CDR2 SMNVEV (reference sequence). J gave up 8 bases and V 5 bases, and 8 bases lay outside the gene matches. Here the CDR3 DNA reads TGTGCCAGCAGTCCTGACAGGGGGCCGTGGGGCTACACCTTC. The encoded protein is CASSPDRGPWGYTF.

This chain joins TRBV19 and TRBJ1-6, with a possible D match to TRBD1 (6 bases). Germline lookup yields CDR1 LNHDA and CDR2 SQIVND (reference sequence). Trimming took 3 bases from V and 7 from J, leaving 10 bases between them. The CDR3 loop spans 14 amino acids. This CDR3 reads CASSIIGTNSPLHF. The DNA of the CDR3 is TGTGCCAGTAGTATCATCGGGACAAATTCACCCCTCCACTTT.

This sequence joins TRBV25-1 and TRBJ2-1; TRBD1 matches at 11 bases. Germline assignment: CDR1 MGHDK and CDR2 SYGVNS. The trim removed 8 bases at V and 4 bases at J, leaving 4 bases unmatched. The CDR3 is 14 residues long. The chain's CDR3 is CASEDRGPYNEQFF. In DNA, the CDR3 is TGTGCCAGCGAGGACAGGGGGCCGTACAATGAGCAGTTCTTC. Full variable domain (remainder filled in from reference TRBV25-1 and TRBJ2-1): EADIYQTPRYLVIGTGKKITLECSQTMGHDKMYWYQQDPGMELHLIHYSYGVNSTEKGDLSSESTVSRIRTEHFPLTLESARPSHTSQYLCASEDRGPYNEQFFGPGTRLTVL.

The CDR3 nucleotides read TGTGCCTCCGATTCCGGGACAGCCGGGACCCAGCTGTTCTTC. Translated, it gives CASDSGTAGTQLFF. V and J are TRBV19 and TRBJ2-1; 7 bases are a match to TRBD1. Germline CDR1 and CDR2: LNHDA and SQIVND (reference sequence). This CDR3 has 14 residues. J was trimmed by 15 bases and V by 11 bases; bases with no gene match: 22.

For the CDR3, the DNA is TGTGCCAGCAGCCTGACCTGGCGGAAAGAGACCCAGTACTTC. It yields the protein CASSLTWRKETQYF. The V call is TRBV5-6, the J call TRBJ2-5; D not certain. CDR3 length equals 14 residues. Germline loops: CDR1 SGHDT, CDR2 YYEEEE. V lost 4 bases and J lost 3, with 13 bases in between.

This clone was seen only a few times. This chain links TRBV10-2 with TRBJ1-4; the match to TRBD1 covers 10 bases. The CDR3 sequence is 11 residues long. V trimming: 6 bases; J trimming: 12 bases; junction bases outside the gene matches: 1. Germline V gives CDR1 WSHSY, CDR2 SAAADI. The CDR3 nucleotides read TGCGCCAGCAGGGGACAGGGGCAACTGTTTTTT. Protein product: CASRGQGQLFF.

The chain recombines TRBV7-3 with TRBJ2-7; 11 bases are a match to TRBD2. Germline assignment: CDR1 SGHTA and CDR2 FQGTGA. V shed 6 bases, J shed 6 bases, and the junction held 10 bases outside the gene matches. CDR3 length: 15 amino acids. The CDR3 sequence: CASRWLAGGGSEQYF. The CDR3 nucleotides read TGTGCCAGCAGGTGGCTAGCGGGAGGCGGGAGCGAGCAGTACTTC.

This rearrangement joins TRBV5-1 to TRBJ1-1; TRBD1 is a possible D gene (5 bases). Trimming pared 0 bases from V and 3 bases from J, leaving 9 bases between. CDR1 and CDR2 from the germline V gene are SGHRS and YFSETQ. There are 14 residues in the CDR3. This chain's CDR3 is CASSLVWGDTEAFF. The CDR3 DNA sequence: TGCGCCAGCAGCTTGGTTTGGGGGGACACTGAAGCTTTCTTT. The variable domain in full, completed from reference TRBV5-1 and TRBJ1-1, reads KAGVTQTPRYLIKTRGQQVTLSCSPISGHRSVSWYQQTPGQGLQFLFEYFSETQRNKGNFPGRFSGRQFSNSRSEMNVSTLELGDSALYLCASSLVWGDTEAFFGQGTRLTVV.

V is TRBV5-8 and J is TRBJ1-2; TRBD1 agrees at 7 bases. The CDR3 length is 15 residues. Unmatched junction bases numbered 10, after V lost 4 bases and J lost 4 bases. Germline V CDR1 and CDR2: SGHTS, YDEGEE. This chain's CDR3 is CASSLQGVGVYGYTF. The CDR3 DNA sequence: TGTGCCAGCAGCCTGCAGGGGGTTGGAGTCTATGGCTACACCTTC. The full variable domain, rest sourced from reference TRBV5-8 and TRBJ1-2, is EAGVTQSPTHLIKTRGQQATLRCSPISGHTSVYWYQQALGLGLQFLLWYDEGEERNRGNFPPRFSGRQFPNYSSELNVNALELEDSALYLCASSLQGVGVYGYTFGSGTRLTVV.

This clone was seen a handful of times. The rearrangement links TRBV6-2 or TRBV6-3 to TRBJ2-5, with 14 bases lining up with TRBD2. The CDR3 is 16 amino acids. Losses at the gene ends were 2 bases for V and 1 base for J; bases not matched to a gene: 0. Germline values: CDR1 MNHEY, CDR2 SVGEGT. The CDR3 loop reads CASSYGLAGGQETQYF. CDR3 coding DNA: TGTGCCAGCAGTTACGGACTAGCGGGAGGCCAAGAGACCCAGTACTTC.

CDR3 in amino acids: CASSPQGVTGNQPQHF. CDR3 nucleotide sequence: TGTGCCAGCAGTCCCCAGGGGGTTACGGGCAATCAGCCCCAGCATTTT. The chain joins TRBV27 to TRBJ1-5, with 7 bases matching TRBD1. V shed 5 bases, J shed 2 bases, and the junction held 9 bases outside the gene matches. The CDR3 has 16 amino acids. Germline CDR1 reads MNHEY; CDR2 reads SMNVEV (reference sequence).

The V and J genes are TRBV28 and TRBJ2-1; 7 bases line up with TRBD2. The germline V gene has CDR1 MDHEN and CDR2 SYDVKM. Losses at the gene ends were 6 bases for V and 2 bases for J; bases not matched to a gene: 7. The CDR3 has 15 residues. In DNA, the CDR3 is TGTGCCAGCAGCCCCCCTAGCGGTACCTACAATGAGCAGTTCTTC. Residues: CASSPPSGTYNEQFF.

The V and J genes are TRBV28 and TRBJ2-2; TRBD2 is a possible D gene (5 bases). The CDR3 extends over 13 amino acids. Germline V gives CDR1 MDHEN, CDR2 SYDVKM. Trimming took off 2 bases at V and 7 bases at J, with 8 bases between the two ends. For the CDR3, the DNA is TGTGCCAGCAGTTTACTAGCCGGCGGGGAGCTGTTTTTT. This codes for CASSLLAGGELFF.

This chain connects TRBV12-5 to TRBJ2-1, with D possibly TRBD2 on 6 matching bases. V lost 4 bases and J 3 bases, leaving 16 bases between the germline ends. The CDR3 spans 16 residues. Germline assignment: CDR1 LGHNT and CDR2 FRNRAP. The CDR3 loop reads CASGSPAGFGYNEQFF. The CDR3 nucleotides are TGTGCTAGTGGTTCCCCCGCGGGATTTGGCTACAATGAGCAGTTCTTC.

V and J are TRBV19 and TRBJ1-4; D gene unclear. This CDR3 comprises 14 residues. Germline V lookup: CDR1 LNHDA, CDR2 SQIVND (reference sequence). V lost 7 bases and J lost 0, with 9 bases in between. The CDR3, as DNA: TGTGCCAGTACCCACAGAGCAACTAATGAAAAACTGTTTTTT. Its protein is CASTHRATNEKLFF.

The chain recombines TRBV19 with TRBJ2-7, with D possibly matching TRBD2 (5 bases). The germline V and J ends were trimmed by 5 bases and 1 base, with 9 bases remaining between them. The CDR3 has 13 residues. CDR1 LNHDA and CDR2 SQIVND come from the germline V gene (reference sequence). CDR3 sequence (DNA): TGTGCCAGTAGTCCAGCGGCTTCCTACGAGCAGTACTTC. Translating it yields CASSPAASYEQYF.

Remarks on this clone: Other DNA variants within this sample encode the same CDR3. The chain couples TRBV28 to TRBJ2-7, with 8 bases matching TRBD2. The CDR3 length is 14 residues. From germline, CDR1 is MDHEN and CDR2 SYDVKM. The V gene end was trimmed by 2 bases and the J gene end by 2 bases; junction bases not matched to a gene: 2. Here the CDR3 DNA reads TGTGCCAGCAGTTTAGCGGGAGGTCCCTACGAGCAGTACTTC. Translation: CASSLAGGPYEQYF.

This clone was observed a single time. The V and J genes are TRBV4-3 and TRBJ1-4; 8 bases are shared with TRBD1. The CDR3 sequence is 16 residues long. The V gene end was trimmed by 2 bases and the J gene end by 3 bases; junction bases not matched to a gene: 5. CDR1 and CDR2 (germline): LGHNA, YSLEER. The CDR3 spells CASSQTQGVANEKLFF. In DNA, the CDR3 is TGCGCCAGCAGCCAAACACAGGGGGTGGCTAATGAAAAACTGTTTTTT.

This sequence joins TRBV7-3 and TRBJ2-7, with 9 bases identical to TRBD2. Trimming cost V 3 bases and J 7 bases; bases outside gene matches: 10. Per the germline V gene, CDR1 is SGHTA and CDR2 is FQGTGA. The CDR3 runs to 15 residues. The CDR3 nucleotides are TGTGCCAGCAGCTTTGGTAGCGGGAGTCCCGAGGAGCAGTACTTC. Translating gives CASSFGSGSPEEQYF.